Presented here are 24 T cell receptor beta chains from one specimen sequenced in a study of cytomegalovirus exposure and HLA in healthy donors. 60 Vbeta and 13 Jbeta primers were used in PCR. Libraries were prepared by immunoSEQ multiplex PCR; TCRdb keeps only in-frame clonotypes and omits some of them. Here the sample spans 180,000 or so clones, 60% to 80% being singletons. Specimen: PBMCs. The receptor set was obtained from a middle-aged man in good health and CMV-seropositive.

The gene calls are TRBV7-2 and TRBJ1-2, with 7 bases that match TRBD1. Trimming at V came to 5 bases and at J to 4 bases, leaving 10 bases not matched to a gene. The CDR3 contains 15 residues. Germline V CDR1 and CDR2: SGHTA, FQGNSA. The CDR3 reads CASSPPTGLGYGYTF. The CDR3 region has the DNA TGTGCCAGCAGCCCCCCGACAGGGTTGGGCTATGGCTACACCTTC.

The chain is built from TRBV27 and TRBJ2-7; 11 nucleotides match TRBD2. J was trimmed by 5 bases and V by 5 bases; bases with no gene match: 5. Germline-derived CDR1 and CDR2 are MNHEY and SMNVEV (reference sequence). The CDR3 totals 14 residues. The CDR3 DNA is TGTGCCAGCAGTCTACTAGCGGGAGAGAACGAGCAGTACTTC. Residues: CASSLLAGENEQYF.

This sequence joins TRBV6-1 and TRBJ2-7; TRBD2 might be the D (5 bases). The CDR3 is 14 amino acids. Per germline, CDR1 MNHNS and CDR2 SASEGT. Trimming removed 0 bases from V and 0 bases from J, with 6 bases in between. DNA of the CDR3: TGTGCCAGCAGTGAAGCGGGGAGCTCCTACGAGCAGTACTTC. Its translation: CASSEAGSSYEQYF.

The chain couples TRBV6-4 to TRBJ2-3; 11 bases fit TRBD2. This CDR3 comprises 17 residues. Germline lookup yields CDR1 MRHNA and CDR2 SNTAGT. V trimming: 3 bases; J trimming: 2 bases; junction bases outside the gene matches: 7. CDR3 protein: CASSEGLAGGITDTQYF. CDR3 nucleotide sequence: TGTGCCAGCAGTGAAGGGCTAGCGGGAGGCATCACAGATACGCAGTATTTT.

This clone was observed a handful of times. CDR3 residues: CASTLLGQGKLFQPQHF. Here the CDR3 DNA reads TGCGCCAGCACCCTACTAGGACAGGGAAAGTTGTTTCAGCCCCAGCATTTT. V gene TRBV5-1 combines with J gene TRBJ1-5; TRBD1 matches 8 bases. Germline V gene lookup returns CDR1 SGHRS and CDR2 YFSETQ. Trimming at V came to 6 bases and at J to 6 bases, leaving 17 bases not matched to a gene. The CDR3 has 17 amino acids.

On this clone: This specimen includes other DNA sequences encoding the same CDR3. The chain joins TRBV2 to TRBJ1-1, with D perhaps matching TRBD1 (6 bases). With 6 bases removed from V and 0 bases from J, the gap between germline ends came to 11 bases. This CDR3 is 14 amino acids long. Germline V gene lookup returns CDR1 SNHLY and CDR2 FYNNEI. The chain's CDR3 is CASRPTGMNTEAFF. The CDR3 coding sequence is TGTGCCAGCAGGCCAACAGGGATGAACACTGAAGCTTTCTTT.

The sample holds one count of this clone. The chain joins TRBV7-3 to TRBJ2-7; 13 bases are shared with TRBD2. This CDR3 has 17 amino acids. The J segment lost 2 bases and the V segment lost 4 bases, leaving 8 bases of the junction unmatched. CDR1 and CDR2 from the germline V gene are SGHTA and FQGTGA. The CDR3 protein is CASSSSGLAGVTYEQYF. In DNA, the CDR3 is TGTGCCAGCAGCTCGAGCGGACTAGCGGGGGTGACCTACGAGCAGTACTTC.

This rearrangement joins TRBV9 to TRBJ2-3; maybe TRBD2 (7 bases). Trimming stripped 0 bases from V and 1 base from J, with 12 bases between. CDR1 SGDLS and CDR2 YYNGEE come from the germline V gene. The CDR3 covers 16 residues. CDR3: CASSVDGGLGTDTQYF. In nucleotides, the CDR3 is TGTGCCAGCAGCGTAGACGGGGGGCTCGGCACAGATACGCAGTATTTT. The whole variable domain, remainder taken from reference TRBV9 and TRBJ2-3, is DSGVTQTPKHLITATGQRVTLRCSPRSGDLSVYWYQQSLDQGLQFLIQYYNGEERAKGNILERFSAQQFPDLHSELNLSSLELGDSALYFCASSVDGGLGTDTQYFGPGTRLTVL.

V usage is TRBV2 and J usage is TRBJ1-3; 9 bases are shared with TRBD1. Trimming removed 7 bases from V and 0 bases from J; junction bases left unmatched: 7. CDR3 size: 16 residues. CDR1 and CDR2 (germline): SNHLY, FYNNEI. CDR3 residues: CASTPTGGSSGNTIYF. CDR3 sequence (DNA): TGTGCCAGCACTCCGACAGGGGGAAGCTCTGGAAACACCATATATTTT.

The CDR3 region has the DNA TGTGCCAGCAGCTTAACGAGGGCTGGAGAGACCCAGTACTTC. This codes for CASSLTRAGETQYF. V usage is TRBV7-8 and J usage is TRBJ2-5; D perhaps matches TRBD2 (5 bases). The germline V and J ends were trimmed by 2 bases and 4 bases, with 11 bases remaining between them. Germline V CDR1 and CDR2: SGHVS, FQNEAQ. This CDR3 is 14 amino acids long.

The genes are TRBV5-1 and TRBJ1-1, with D possibly TRBD1 on 6 matching bases. Trimming left V 1 base short and J 1 base short, with 8 bases between. Germline V lookup: CDR1 SGHRS, CDR2 YFSETQ. The CDR3 has 14 amino acids. As DNA, the CDR3 is TGCGCCAGCAGCTTGTGGACAGAGAACACTGAAGCTTTCTTT. This translates into CASSLWTENTEAFF.

On this clone itself: The junction differs from germline at one of its ends, possibly a read error. The rearrangement uses TRBV5-1 and TRBJ2-6; 8 bases map to TRBD1. The CDR3 runs 19 residues. Germline V gene lookup returns CDR1 SGHRS and CDR2 YFSETQ. The chain's CDR3 is CASSLRPGTGSSGANGLTF. The DNA for the CDR3 is TGCGCCAGCAGCTTACGTCCCGGGACAGGTTCCTCTGGGGCCAACGGCCTGACTTTC.

As to this clone: The junction shows a germline mismatch at one end, possibly a read error. The chain is built from TRBV7-9 and TRBJ2-4, with D possibly matching TRBD2 (5 bases). The CDR3 has 14 amino acids. Germline assignment: CDR1 SEHNR and CDR2 FQNEAQ (reference sequence). The CDR3 coding sequence is TGTGCCAGCGGCTTAGTAACGGCCGGGGTTATTCAGTACTTC. Translated: CASGLVTAGVIQYF.

The chain employs TRBV19 and TRBJ2-5; 8 bases align to TRBD1. With the DNA end fitting TRBJ2-7 better, the J assignment may be wrong. Germline V gene lookup returns CDR1 LNHDA and CDR2 SQIVND (reference sequence). CDR3 length: 14 amino acids. The CDR3 region has the DNA TGTGCCAGTAGTATAGGGACAGGGTCCTACGAGCAGTACTTC. Its protein is CASSIGTGSYEQYF.

The J gene is TRBJ1-6, the V gene TRBV5-1; no definite D call. The CDR3 consists of 12 residues. Per germline, CDR1 SGHRS and CDR2 YFSETQ. V lost 3 bases and J 5 bases, leaving 3 bases between the germline ends. The DNA of the CDR3 is TGCGCCAGCAGCTCTGATAATTCACCCCTCCACTTT. This translates into CASSSDNSPLHF. Full variable domain (rest looked up from reference TRBV5-1 and TRBJ1-6): KAGVTQTPRYLIKTRGQQVTLSCSPISGHRSVSWYQQTPGQGLQFLFEYFSETQRNKGNFPGRFSGRQFSNSRSEMNVSTLELGDSALYLCASSSDNSPLHFGNGTRLTVT.

The genes are TRBV27 and TRBJ1-5; no clear D. Germline V gene sequence: CDR1 MNHEY, CDR2 SMNVEV (reference sequence). The CDR3 spans 13 residues. The V gene lost 4 bases and the J gene lost 4 bases, with 8 bases spanning the gap. The CDR3 DNA sequence: TGTGCCAGCAGTTGGACGGGGAATCAGCCCCAGCATTTT. Encoded protein: CASSWTGNQPQHF.

A few counts support this clone. The chain employs TRBV18 and TRBJ1-4; possibly TRBD1 for D (5 bases). V was pared by 0 bases and J by 5 bases, with 10 bases between. The V gene's germline CDR1 is KGHSH and CDR2 LQKENI. The CDR3 covers 15 residues. The chain's CDR3 is CASSPPEGRNEKLFF. DNA of the CDR3: TGTGCCAGCTCACCACCGGAGGGGAGGAATGAAAAACTGTTTTTT.

This clone has a single count. The chain recombines TRBV19 with TRBJ2-1; 13 nucleotides agree with TRBD2. Trimming at V came to 5 bases and at J to 0 bases, leaving 13 bases not matched to a gene. The germline V gene has CDR1 LNHDA and CDR2 SQIVND (reference sequence). The CDR3 covers 20 residues. CDR3 DNA sequence: TGTGCCAGTAGTCTCTCTGGGACTAGCGGGGTACCGAGCTCCTACAATGAGCAGTTCTTC. Translating it yields CASSLSGTSGVPSSYNEQFF.

In its sample, this clone was seen a few times. This chain links TRBV18 with TRBJ1-4; 10 bases fit TRBD1. The CDR3 contains 16 residues. With 3 bases clipped from V and 4 bases from J, the junction kept 5 bases outside the gene matches. Germline V gives CDR1 KGHSH, CDR2 LQKENI. CDR3 sequence: CASSPGTGAGNEKLFF. As DNA, the CDR3 is TGTGCCAGCTCACCTGGGACAGGGGCCGGTAATGAAAAACTGTTTTTT. Filled out from reference TRBV18 and TRBJ1-4, the complete variable domain reads NAGVMQNPRHLVRRRGQEARLRCSPMKGHSHVYWYRQLPEEGLKFMVYLQKENIIDESGMPKERFSAEFPKEGPSILRIQQVVRGDSAAYFCASSPGTGAGNEKLFFGSGTQLSVL.

The chain employs TRBV10-3 and TRBJ2-3, with D perhaps TRBD2 (5 bases). The CDR3 is made up of 14 amino acids. Germline V lookup: CDR1 ENHRY, CDR2 SYGVKD. V dropped 2 bases and J dropped 2 bases, with 8 bases sitting between them. For the CDR3, the DNA is TGTGCCATCAGTGAGGCGGGTGCCACAGATACGCAGTATTTT. The encoded protein is CAISEAGATDTQYF.

J is TRBJ2-7 and V is TRBV11-3; D possibly corresponds to TRBD2 (5 bases). The germline V gene encodes CDR1 SGHNT and CDR2 YENEEA. The CDR3 length is 14 residues. V lost 2 bases to trimming and J lost 5 bases, with 13 bases between them. CDR3 amino acids: CASSLFSTGDEQYF. The CDR3 bases are TGTGCCAGCAGCTTATTTAGCACCGGGGACGAGCAGTACTTC.

V and J are TRBV27 and TRBJ2-1; 13 nucleotides line up with TRBD2. CDR3 size: 16 residues. The trim removed 4 bases at V and 2 bases at J, leaving 2 bases unmatched. Per the germline V gene, CDR1 is MNHEY and CDR2 is SMNVEV (reference sequence). The CDR3 here is CASSSGTSGAYNEQFF. CDR3 sequence (DNA): TGTGCCAGCAGTTCCGGGACTAGCGGGGCCTACAATGAGCAGTTCTTC.

This chain uses TRBV10-2 with TRBJ1-2; 9 bases match TRBD1. This CDR3 comprises 16 residues. Germline CDR1 is WSHSY and CDR2 is SAAADI. J was trimmed by 5 bases and V by 0 bases; bases with no gene match: 7. The chain's CDR3 is CASSESGTGTPYGYTF. DNA of the CDR3: TGCGCCAGCAGTGAGTCCGGGACAGGGACCCCATATGGCTACACCTTC.

The chain combines TRBV7-6 with TRBJ2-5; 10 bases fit TRBD1. The CDR3 runs 17 residues. The J segment lost 0 bases and the V segment lost 5 bases, leaving 9 bases of the junction unmatched. CDR1 is SGHVS, CDR2 FNYEAQ, per germline. The CDR3 here is CASSLRGDRGHQETQYF. In DNA form, the CDR3 reads TGTGCCAGCAGCCTGAGGGGGGACAGGGGCCACCAAGAGACCCAGTACTTC. Using reference TRBV7-6 and TRBJ2-5 for the parts outside the CDR3, the full variable domain is GAGVSQSPRYKVTKRGQDVALRCDPISGHVSLYWYRQALGQGPEFLTYFNYEAQQDKSGLPNDRFSAERPEGSISTLTIQRTEQRDSAMYRCASSLRGDRGHQETQYFGPGTRLLVL.